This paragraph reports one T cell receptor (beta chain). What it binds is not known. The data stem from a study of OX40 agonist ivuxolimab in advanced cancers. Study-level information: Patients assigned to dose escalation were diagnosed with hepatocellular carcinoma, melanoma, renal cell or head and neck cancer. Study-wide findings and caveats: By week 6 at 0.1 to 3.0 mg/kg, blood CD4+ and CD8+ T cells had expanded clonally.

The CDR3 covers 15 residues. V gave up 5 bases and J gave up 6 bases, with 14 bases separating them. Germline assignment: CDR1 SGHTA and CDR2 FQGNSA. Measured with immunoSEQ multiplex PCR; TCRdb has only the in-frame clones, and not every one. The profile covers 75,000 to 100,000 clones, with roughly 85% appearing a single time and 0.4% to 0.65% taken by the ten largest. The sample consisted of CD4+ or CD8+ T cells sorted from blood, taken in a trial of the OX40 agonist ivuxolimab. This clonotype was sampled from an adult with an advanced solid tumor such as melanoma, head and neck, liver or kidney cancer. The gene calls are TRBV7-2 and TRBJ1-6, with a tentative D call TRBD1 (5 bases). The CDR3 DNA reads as TGTGCCAGCAGCCCCCTGGGGGAGGGTAATTCACCCCTCCACTTT. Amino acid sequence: CASSPLGEGNSPLHF.